This TCR beta chain was sequenced during a study of T cells in localized non-small cell lung cancer. Study-level findings and limits: Density of T cells in blood, when higher, went with longer overall survival. Highest T cell clonality was seen in uninvolved adjacent lung, surpassing that measured in tumor. Detection in adjacent lung was observed for a median about 50 of the top 100 tumor clones.

Profiling relied on immunoSEQ multiplex PCR, and the TCRdb table lists in-frame clones only, not all of them. The sample holds around 43,000 clones, around nine tenths seen once. Trimming took 1 base from V and 1 from J; bases not matched to a gene: 3. The germline V gene encodes CDR1 SGHVS and CDR2 FQNEAQ. The CDR3 runs 17 residues. Comments on this clone: The target antigen is unknown.

Sequencing used peripheral blood, obtained before any cancer treatment. The V gene is TRBV7-8, the J gene TRBJ2-5, with 13 bases identical to TRBD2. The source of this sequence is a man aged 18 to 50 with stage I lung adenocarcinoma. This CDR3 is CASSLVRTSGGQETQYF. CDR3 in DNA: TGTGCCAGCAGCTTAGTTCGGACTAGCGGGGGCCAAGAGACCCAGTACTTC.